This is a list of T cell receptor beta chains from one sample in a study of cytomegalovirus exposure and HLA in healthy donors. The protocol was immunoSEQ multiplex PCR, while the TCRdb copy is restricted to in-frame clones and leaves out a portion. Of under 200,000 clones in the sample, roughly 81% were seen once. The sample comprised PBMCs. These receptors were collected from a woman in her 50s in good health and CMV-seronegative. Both conserved end residues are part of each CDR3. The D gene is left open where the match is weak. Clone size, where shown, is once, few, many, or a class for clones that have expanded.

>20|TRBV21-1|.|TRBJ1-5|.
CASSKSRGQAVLDSNQPQHF
TGTGCCAGCAGCAAAAGTAGGGGACAGGCGGTGCTGGATAGCAATCAGCCCCAGCATTTT
>15|TRBV28|.|TRBJ1-5|.
CASSLPGGSNQPQHF
TGTGCCAGCAGTTTACCCGGGGGTAGCAATCAGCCCCAGCATTTT
>15|TRBV4-2|.|TRBJ1-6|.
CASSLEAGYNSPLHF
TGTGCCAGCAGCCTAGAAGCCGGCTATAATTCACCCCTCCACTTT
>12|TRBV5-1|.|TRBJ1-4|once
CASSFLNEKLFF
TGCGCCAGCAGCTTCTTGAATGAAAAACTGTTTTTT
>15|TRBV9|TRBD1|TRBJ1-3|.
CASSSTTGVGNTIYF
TGTGCCAGCAGCTCGACGACAGGGGTTGGAAACACCATATATTTT
>15|TRBV13|.|TRBJ2-7|.
CASSLASGLLGEQYF
TGTGCCAGCAGCTTAGCATCGGGACTGCTTGGCGAGCAGTACTTC
>14|TRBV5-1|TRBD1|TRBJ1-2|few
CASSLQGANYGYTF
TGCGCCAGCAGCCTACAGGGGGCAAACTATGGCTACACCTTC
>14|TRBV6-5|.|TRBJ1-1|.
CASRIPGQNTEAFF
TGTGCCAGCAGGATCCCGGGACAGAACACTGAAGCTTTCTTT
>15|TRBV19|.|TRBJ2-2|.
CASRYFKGVIGELFF
TGTGCCAGTAGATATTTTAAGGGGGTAATCGGGGAGCTGTTTTTT
>13|TRBV30|.|TRBJ2-7|.
CAWRERSSYEQYF
TGTGCCTGGCGGGAGAGGAGCTCCTACGAGCAGTACTTC
>14|TRBV5-6|TRBD1|TRBJ2-7|.
CASSFGTEAYEQYF
TGTGCCAGCAGCTTTGGGACAGAGGCCTACGAGCAGTACTTC
>14|TRBV18|.|TRBJ1-2|.
CASSPSESGYGYTF
TGTGCCAGCTCACCGTCCGAGTCCGGCTATGGCTACACCTTC
>14|TRBV6-6|TRBD1|TRBJ1-2|once
CASSFLQGGGGYTF
TGTGCCAGCAGTTTCTTACAGGGGGGGGGTGGCTACACCTTC
>13|TRBV7-9|.|TRBJ1-5|few
CASSSSGDQPQHF
TGTGCCAGCAGCTCCTCAGGGGACCAGCCCCAGCATTTT
>16|TRBV5-4|.|TRBJ1-3|once
CASSLANPSSGNTIYF
TGTGCCAGCAGCTTGGCCAATCCTAGCTCTGGAAACACCATATATTTT
>17|TRBV28|TRBD2|TRBJ2-7|.
CASSPGTSGRYRDEQYF
TGTGCCAGCAGTCCGGGGACTAGCGGGAGATATCGCGACGAGCAGTACTTC
>16|TRBV4-3|TRBD1|TRBJ1-1|.
CASSQGETGRRTEAFF
TGCGCCAGCAGCCAAGGGGAGACAGGGCGGCGCACTGAAGCTTTCTTT
>13|TRBV9|.|TRBJ1-3|.
CASSVDGGNTIYF
TGTGCCAGCAGCGTAGACGGTGGAAACACCATATATTTT
>15|TRBV4-2|.|TRBJ1-3|.
CASSQAQGLRNTIYF
TGTGCCAGCAGCCAAGCCCAGGGGCTCCGAAACACCATATATTTT
>12|TRBV18|.|TRBJ2-1|.
CASVYAASEQFF
TGTGCCAGTGTCTACGCGGCCTCGGAGCAGTTCTTC
>18|TRBV5-6|.|TRBJ2-3|.
CASSLPRPDYSSTDTQYF
TGTGCCAGCAGCTTACCCCGCCCGGACTATTCTAGCACAGATACGCAGTATTTT
>13|TRBV5-4|TRBD1|TRBJ1-2|.
CASSSTGAYGYTF
TGTGCCAGCAGCTCTACAGGGGCGTATGGCTACACCTTC
>16|TRBV28|TRBD2|TRBJ2-5|few
CASSLRLAGTQETQYF
TGTGCCAGCAGTTTGAGGCTAGCGGGAACACAAGAGACCCAGTACTTC
>11|TRBV7-9|.|TRBJ2-5|.
CASSSAETQYF
TGTGCCAGCAGCTCCGCGGAGACCCAGTACTTC
>13|TRBV19|TRBD1|TRBJ1-2|.
CASSTGTAYGYTF
TGTGCCAGTAGCACCGGGACAGCTTATGGCTACACCTTC
>17|TRBV9|TRBD2|TRBJ2-1|.
CASSAVPTSGVYNEQFF
TGTGCCAGCAGCGCCGTCCCGACTAGCGGGGTTTACAATGAGCAGTTCTTC
>13|TRBV29-1|.|TRBJ2-3|.
CSAKTDSTDTQYF
TGCAGCGCCAAGACAGATAGCACAGATACGCAGTATTTT
>15|TRBV7-2|.|TRBJ2-7|.
CASSLTGRLSYEQYF
TGTGCCAGCAGCTTAACGGGGAGGCTATCCTACGAGCAGTACTTC
>14|TRBV19|TRBD1|TRBJ1-1|few
CASSNQGGNTEAFF
TGTGCCAGTAGCAATCAGGGGGGGAACACTGAAGCTTTCTTT
>14|TRBV7-2|TRBD2|TRBJ2-7|.
CASSPLAGPYEQYF
TGTGCCAGCAGCCCCCTAGCGGGTCCCTACGAGCAGTACTTC
>14|TRBV14|.|TRBJ2-1|.
CASSQGRDVNEQFF
TGTGCCAGCAGCCAAGGGAGGGACGTTAATGAGCAGTTCTTC
>13|TRBV7-8|.|TRBJ1-1|.
CASSLATRVGAFF
TGTGCCAGCAGCTTAGCGACCAGGGTAGGTGCTTTCTTT
>16|TRBV9|TRBD1|TRBJ2-1|.
CASSERPGQIDNEQFF
TGTGCCAGCAGCGAACGTCCGGGACAGATAGACAATGAGCAGTTCTTC
>13|TRBV7-2|TRBD1|TRBJ1-2|once
CASSRTGDYGYTF
TGTGCCAGCAGCCGGACAGGGGACTATGGCTACACCTTC
>16|TRBV29-1|TRBD1|TRBJ1-4|.
CSVEGQGTSGSEKLFF
TGCAGCGTTGAGGGACAGGGGACTTCAGGGAGTGAAAAACTGTTTTTT
>14|TRBV13|TRBD1|TRBJ2-7|.
CASSPRDRPYGQYF
TGTGCCAGCAGCCCGCGGGACAGGCCGTACGGGCAGTACTTC
>12|TRBV5-5|.|TRBJ2-7|.
CASSSRAYEQYF
TGTGCCAGCAGCTCGCGGGCCTACGAGCAGTACTTC
>13|TRBV6-1|TRBD1|TRBJ1-2|.
CASRVGQDYGYTF
TGTGCCAGCAGGGTGGGACAGGACTATGGCTACACCTTC
>16|TRBV5-6|TRBD2|TRBJ2-1|.
CASSLLSGGARNEQFF
TGTGCCAGCAGCTTGCTTAGCGGGGGGGCACGCAATGAGCAGTTCTTC
>13|TRBV9|.|TRBJ2-3|.
CASSPDYTDTQYF
TGTGCCAGCAGCCCGGACTACACAGATACGCAGTATTTT
>13|TRBV10-3|TRBD1|TRBJ1-2|.
CAINLQGRDGYTF
TGTGCCATCAACCTACAGGGGCGGGATGGCTACACCTTC
>15|TRBV28|TRBD2|TRBJ2-7|few
CASSSPSGSTYEQYF
TGTGCCAGCAGTTCCCCTAGCGGGTCTACCTACGAGCAGTACTTC
>14|TRBV5-6|.|TRBJ2-4|.
CASSLAPATDIQYF
TGTGCCAGCAGCTTGGCTCCAGCGACGGACATTCAGTACTTC
>14|TRBV7-3|TRBD1|TRBJ2-5|.
CASSMTGAGETQYF
TGTGCCAGCAGCATGACAGGGGCCGGGGAGACCCAGTACTTC
>15|TRBV11-1|.|TRBJ1-1|.
CASSLAWGGVTEAFF
TGTGCCAGCAGCTTAGCCTGGGGAGGGGTCACTGAAGCTTTCTTT